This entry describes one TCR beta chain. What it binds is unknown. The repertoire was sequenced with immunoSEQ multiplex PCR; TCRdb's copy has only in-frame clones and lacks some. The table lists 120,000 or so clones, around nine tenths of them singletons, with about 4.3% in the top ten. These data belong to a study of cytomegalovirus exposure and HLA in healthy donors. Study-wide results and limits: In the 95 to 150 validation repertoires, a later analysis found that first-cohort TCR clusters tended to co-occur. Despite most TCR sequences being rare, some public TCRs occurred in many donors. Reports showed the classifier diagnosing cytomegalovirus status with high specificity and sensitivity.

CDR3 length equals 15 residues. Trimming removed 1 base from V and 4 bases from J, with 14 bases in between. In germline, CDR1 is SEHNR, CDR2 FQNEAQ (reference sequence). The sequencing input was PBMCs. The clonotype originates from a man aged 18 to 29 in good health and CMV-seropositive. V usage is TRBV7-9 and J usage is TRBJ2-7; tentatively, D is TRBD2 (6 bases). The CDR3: CASSLGDGEVYEQYF. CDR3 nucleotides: TGTGCCAGCAGCTTAGGAGACGGGGAGGTGTACGAGCAGTACTTC. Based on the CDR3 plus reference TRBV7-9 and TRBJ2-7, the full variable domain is DTGVSQNPRHKITKRGQNVTFRCDPISEHNRLYWYRQTLGQGPEFLTYFQNEAQLEKSRLLSDRFSAERPKGSFSTLEIQRTEQGDSAMYLCASSLGDGEVYEQYFGPGTRLTVT.